Below are 19 T cell receptor beta chains sequenced from a single sample in a study of T cells in narcolepsy. Generated by immunoSEQ multiplex PCR, the TCRdb table keeps only in-frame clones and is missing some. The repertoire holds approximately 24,000 clones, with just under 85% as singletons. The sample comprised CD45RA- memory CD4+ T cells from PBMCs. Receptors originate from a human donor with narcolepsy.

The gene calls are TRBV7-9 and TRBJ2-5; TRBD2 matches 9 bases. V shed 5 bases and J 4 bases; nucleotides not matched to a gene: 8. The CDR3 totals 15 residues. The germline CDR1 and CDR2 sequences are SEHNR and FQNEAQ (reference sequence). The CDR3 coding sequence is TGTGCCAGCAGCATCAGACTAGCGGTTTTAGAGACCCAGTACTTC. It encodes CASSIRLAVLETQYF.

The V and J genes are TRBV27 and TRBJ1-4; 7 bases are shared with TRBD1. Per germline, CDR1 MNHEY and CDR2 SMNVEV (reference sequence). V dropped 2 bases and J dropped 12; count of bases not matched to a gene: 12. This CDR3 spans 15 amino acids. This CDR3 reads CASSLGDSPFGELFF. The DNA of the CDR3 is TGTGCCAGCAGTTTAGGGGACAGCCCATTCGGGGAACTGTTTTTT.

The CDR3 spells CASTAPNYGYTF. As DNA, the CDR3 is TGTGCCAGCACAGCCCCAAACTATGGCTACACCTTC. The chain carries TRBV6-5 and TRBJ1-2; D ambiguous. This CDR3 spans 12 amino acids. V lost 7 bases and J 2 bases, leaving 8 bases between the germline ends. Germline CDR1 and CDR2: MNHEY and SVGAGI.

This clone has only one observation. The rearrangement links TRBV19 to TRBJ1-5; 7 positions agree with TRBD1. Germline loops: CDR1 LNHDA, CDR2 SQIVND (reference sequence). The CDR3 consists of 15 residues. Trimming removed 5 bases from V and 3 bases from J; junction bases left unmatched: 7. CDR3 protein: CASSQGGQNNQPQHF. For the CDR3, the DNA is TGTGCCAGTAGTCAAGGGGGACAGAACAATCAGCCCCAGCATTTT.

The chain joins TRBV5-4 to TRBJ1-6; D unresolved. The V gene's germline CDR1 is SGHNT and CDR2 YYREEE (reference sequence). CDR3 length equals 15 residues. Trimming cost V 4 bases and J 9 bases, with 17 bases left between them. This CDR3 reads CASSPEGGPTSPLHF. The CDR3 DNA follows: TGTGCCAGCAGCCCGGAAGGAGGGCCTACTTCACCCCTCCACTTT.

This clone was counted between two and nine times. V usage is TRBV7-3 and J usage is TRBJ2-1, with D tentatively TRBD2 (5 bases). The germline V gene encodes CDR1 SGHTA and CDR2 FQGTGA. The CDR3 loop spans 14 amino acids. Trimming cost V 6 bases and J 4 bases, with 13 bases left between them. The CDR3 here is CASSPRGSYNEQFF. The DNA for the CDR3 is TGTGCCAGCAGTCCACGGGGTAGTTACAATGAGCAGTTCTTC.

V is TRBV6-1 and J is TRBJ1-1; 9 bases are a match to TRBD1. V was pared by 5 bases and J by 5 bases, with 9 bases of the junction left unmatched. The CDR3 has 15 residues. Per the germline V gene, CDR1 is MNHNS and CDR2 is SASEGT. CDR3 sequence reads: CASSLGQGRRTEAFF. CDR3 DNA: TGTGCCAGCAGTCTCGGACAGGGGCGAAGGACTGAAGCTTTCTTT.

The chain combines TRBV5-1 with TRBJ2-3; D might be TRBD2 (5 bases). The CDR3 spans 15 residues. V dropped 1 base and J dropped 1 base, with 10 bases sitting between them. Germline values: CDR1 SGHRS, CDR2 YFSETQ. The CDR3, as DNA: TGCGCCAGCAGCTTGCTCGTGGGAGGCACAGATACGCAGTATTTT. Translation: CASSLLVGGTDTQYF.

The chain employs TRBV5-1 and TRBJ1-2, with 7 bases identical to TRBD1. The germline gives CDR1 SGHRS, CDR2 YFSETQ. This CDR3 has 13 residues. V shed 2 bases, J shed 4 bases, and the junction held 2 bases outside the gene matches. The CDR3 nucleotides read TGCGCCAGCAGCTTAGGGACAGCCTATGGCTACACCTTC. Translation: CASSLGTAYGYTF. The complete variable domain, with remaining parts taken from reference TRBV5-1 and TRBJ1-2, reads KAGVTQTPRYLIKTRGQQVTLSCSPISGHRSVSWYQQTPGQGLQFLFEYFSETQRNKGNFPGRFSGRQFSNSRSEMNVSTLELGDSALYLCASSLGTAYGYTFGSGTRLTVV.

V is TRBV7-9 and J is TRBJ1-2, with D possibly being TRBD1 (5 bases). Trimming left V 3 bases short and J 8 bases short, with 13 bases between. The CDR3 extends over 13 amino acids. Germline CDR1 SEHNR, CDR2 FQNEAQ (reference sequence). CDR3 amino acids: CASSFRRGEGYTF. CDR3 DNA: TGTGCCAGCAGCTTTAGGAGGGGTGAAGGCTACACCTTC.

This chain joins TRBV7-2 and TRBJ2-2; TRBD2 matches at 10 bases. Germline V gene sequence: CDR1 SGHTA, CDR2 FQGNSA. The CDR3 length is 16 residues. Trimming took 5 bases from V and 2 from J; bases not matched to a gene: 5. This chain's CDR3 is CASSIPSGSNTGELFF. The CDR3 DNA follows: TGTGCCAGCAGCATCCCTAGCGGGAGTAACACCGGGGAGCTGTTTTTT.

This chain uses TRBV7-2 with TRBJ2-2; D unclear. Germline V lookup: CDR1 SGHTA, CDR2 FQGNSA. The CDR3 is made up of 14 amino acids. Between the trimmed V and J ends, which lost 0 bases and 11 bases, there was a span of 13 bases. CDR3 bases: TGTGCCAGCAGCTTAGCGGTGGCCGCGCGAGAGCTGTTTTTT. Translating it yields CASSLAVAARELFF.

The chain couples TRBV6-5 to TRBJ1-1; D is uncertain. The V and J ends lost 4 bases and 0 bases respectively, with 9 bases between them. This CDR3 is 14 amino acids long. CDR1 and CDR2 (germline): MNHEY, SVGAGI. The CDR3 sequence: CASSSGVVNTEAFF. CDR3 in DNA: TGTGCCAGCAGTTCTGGCGTTGTGAACACTGAAGCTTTCTTT.

The CDR3, as DNA: TGTGCCAGCAGCACTACGAACACCGGGGAGCTGTTTTTT. It specifies CASSTTNTGELFF. V is TRBV28 and J is TRBJ2-2; no definite D call. V was clipped by 6 bases and J by 0 bases, with 5 bases between them. Germline V gives CDR1 MDHEN, CDR2 SYDVKM. The CDR3 is 13 amino acids.

The rearrangement uses TRBV2 and TRBJ2-2; TRBD1 agrees at 7 bases. Germline CDR1 is SNHLY and CDR2 is FYNNEI. The CDR3 spans 15 residues. V was pared by 7 bases and J by 0 bases, with 5 bases of the junction left unmatched. CDR3 sequence reads: CASIKDRSNTGELFF. DNA for the CDR3: TGTGCCAGCATTAAGGACAGGTCGAACACCGGGGAGCTGTTTTTT.

This chain connects TRBV9 to TRBJ1-2; weak D call: TRBD1 (6 bases). V gave up 4 bases and J gave up 1 base, with 11 bases separating them. The germline CDR1 and CDR2 sequences are SGDLS and YYNGEE. The CDR3 spans 14 residues. CDR3 bases: TGTGCCAGCAGCCCAATGGACAGTAACTATGGCTACACCTTC. This encodes CASSPMDSNYGYTF.

The genes are TRBV4-3 and TRBJ1-1; 7 bases line up with TRBD1. The germline V gene has CDR1 LGHNA and CDR2 YSLEER. The CDR3 has 14 residues. The ends lost 4 bases at V and 0 bases at J; junction bases unmatched: 2. The CDR3 nucleotides read TGCGCCAGCAGCCGAGACAGGGTGAACACTGAAGCTTTCTTT. Protein sequence: CASSRDRVNTEAFF.

This sequence joins TRBV18 and TRBJ2-2; 11 bases are shared with TRBD1. The CDR3 has 19 residues. Germline assignment: CDR1 KGHSH and CDR2 LQKENI. Unmatched junction bases numbered 10, after V lost 4 bases and J lost 0 bases. This CDR3 reads CASSRWDRGASANTGELFF. The CDR3 coding sequence is TGTGCCAGCTCACGGTGGGACAGGGGGGCTAGCGCGAACACCGGGGAGCTGTTTTTT.

The chain carries TRBV27 and TRBJ1-5; 12 nucleotides match TRBD1. The CDR3 contains 18 residues. V was pared by 5 bases and J by 1 base, with 9 bases of the junction left unmatched. Germline assignment: CDR1 MNHEY and CDR2 SMNVEV (reference sequence). The CDR3 spells CASSPAGTGGSSNQPQHF. CDR3 in DNA: TGTGCCAGCAGTCCCGCCGGGACAGGGGGCAGCAGCAATCAGCCCCAGCATTTT.